This TCR beta chain was recovered during a study of CD8 T cells in Susac syndrome. Study overall: When their blood was taken, patients with Susac syndrome were therapy-naive, taking corticosteroids, or taking intravenous immunoglobulin alone.

Reverse transcription used roughly 0.5 to 1 ug RNA and random hexamers. One entry per CDR3 protein, called by TCRdb with MiXCR from the immunoSEQ multiplex PCR reads. The table includes 65,000 to 85,000 distinct CDR3 sequences, about 93% detected once. From germline, CDR1 is SEHNR and CDR2 FQNEAQ (reference sequence). V shed 5 bases and J 2 bases; nucleotides not matched to a gene: 6. CDR3 length: 15 amino acids. Material for sequencing was CD8+ T cells from PBMCs. The clonotype comes from a human donor with Susac syndrome. The chain couples TRBV7-9 to TRBJ2-3; TRBD2 matches 8 bases. This CDR3 is CASSQMTSATDTQYF. DNA for the CDR3: TGTGCCAGCAGCCAAATGACTAGCGCCACAGATACGCAGTATTTT.